These T cell receptor beta chains were read from a single sample in a study of cytomegalovirus exposure and HLA in healthy donors. The method was immunoSEQ multiplex PCR; TCRdb's version includes in-frame clones alone and lacks a portion of them. The data contain about 200,000 clones, roughly four fifths of them singletons. Input material: PBMCs. The receptors come from a girl aged 2 to 10 in good health and CMV-seronegative. Both conserved end residues are part of each CDR3. The order of the fields is D gene, V gene, clone size, J gene, CDR3 protein, CDR3 DNA. The D gene is left open where the match is weak. Clone size appears in some rows only: once, few, many, or a class for an expanded clone.

d_gene: TRBD2
v_gene: TRBV4-1
abundance: NA
j_gene: TRBJ2-7
CDR3aa: CASSQVTSGPFYEQYF
CDR3nt: TGCGCCAGCAGCCAAGTAACTAGCGGACCTTTCTACGAGCAGTACTTC

d_gene: NA
v_gene: TRBV6-5
abundance: NA
j_gene: TRBJ1-2
CDR3aa: CASSYSMQAPYGYTF
CDR3nt: TGTGCCAGCAGTTACTCGATGCAGGCGCCCTATGGCTACACCTTC

d_gene: TRBD2
v_gene: TRBV5-1
abundance: NA
j_gene: TRBJ2-1
CDR3aa: CASSSRGGLYNEQFF
CDR3nt: TGCGCCAGCAGCTCCCGGGGGGGGCTTTACAATGAGCAGTTCTTC

d_gene: TRBD1
v_gene: TRBV27
abundance: NA
j_gene: TRBJ2-3
CDR3aa: CASSPQGDTQYF
CDR3nt: TGTGCCAGCAGTCCACAGGGGGATACGCAGTATTTT

d_gene: TRBD2
v_gene: TRBV5-4
abundance: NA
j_gene: TRBJ2-2
CDR3aa: CASSPGGLANTGELFF
CDR3nt: TGTGCCAGCAGCCCTGGGGGACTAGCGAACACCGGGGAGCTGTTTTTT

d_gene: TRBD2
v_gene: TRBV18
abundance: NA
j_gene: TRBJ2-7
CDR3aa: CASSGGLAGEYEQYF
CDR3nt: TGTGCCAGCTCAGGGGGACTAGCGGGGGAATACGAGCAGTACTTC

d_gene: NA
v_gene: TRBV18
abundance: NA
j_gene: TRBJ1-1
CDR3aa: CASSPSNPGGNTEAFF
CDR3nt: TGTGCCAGCTCACCATCTAACCCGGGAGGGAACACTGAAGCTTTCTTT

d_gene: NA
v_gene: TRBV2
abundance: NA
j_gene: TRBJ2-5
CDR3aa: CASSVTVRGETQYF
CDR3nt: TGTGCCAGCAGTGTAACAGTTCGGGGAGAGACCCAGTACTTC

d_gene: NA
v_gene: TRBV6-6
abundance: NA
j_gene: TRBJ1-1
CDR3aa: CATRGGRLLYTTEAFF
CDR3nt: TGTGCCACTAGGGGGGGGCGCCTATTATATACCACTGAAGCTTTCTTT

d_gene: NA
v_gene: TRBV9
abundance: NA
j_gene: TRBJ2-7
CDR3aa: CASSVDRGGDEQYF
CDR3nt: TGTGCCAGCAGCGTAGACAGGGGGGGCGACGAGCAGTACTTC

d_gene: TRBD1
v_gene: TRBV30
abundance: NA
j_gene: TRBJ1-5
CDR3aa: CAWRATGKCPQHF
CDR3nt: TGTGCCTGGAGGGCGACAGGGAAATGTCCCCAGCATTTT

d_gene: NA
v_gene: TRBV2
abundance: NA
j_gene: TRBJ1-2
CDR3aa: CASSDGGRPRGYTF
CDR3nt: TGTGCCAGCAGTGACGGTGGGAGGCCTCGGGGCTACACCTTC

d_gene: NA
v_gene: TRBV7-9
abundance: NA
j_gene: TRBJ2-7
CDR3aa: CASSLESDWVREQYF
CDR3nt: TGTGCCAGCAGCTTAGAGTCGGACTGGGTTAGGGAGCAGTACTTC

d_gene: TRBD1
v_gene: TRBV19
abundance: NA
j_gene: TRBJ1-2
CDR3aa: CASGQGYGYTF
CDR3nt: TGTGCCAGCGGACAGGGGTATGGCTACACCTTC

d_gene: TRBD1
v_gene: TRBV6-6
abundance: few
j_gene: TRBJ1-5
CDR3aa: CASSSRQGIQPQHF
CDR3nt: TGTGCCAGCAGTTCCCGACAGGGAATTCAGCCCCAGCATTTT

d_gene: TRBD1
v_gene: TRBV6-5
abundance: NA
j_gene: TRBJ1-1
CDR3aa: CASSVTGATNTEAFF
CDR3nt: TGTGCCAGCAGCGTTACAGGGGCGACGAACACTGAAGCTTTCTTT

d_gene: TRBD2
v_gene: TRBV10-1
abundance: few
j_gene: TRBJ2-1
CDR3aa: CASSLAGGTNEQFF
CDR3nt: TGCGCCAGCAGTTTGGCGGGGGGCACCAATGAGCAGTTCTTC

d_gene: NA
v_gene: TRBV5-4
abundance: NA
j_gene: TRBJ2-5
CDR3aa: CASSSDRHALQETQYF
CDR3nt: TGTGCCAGCAGCTCTGACCGACACGCACTTCAAGAGACCCAGTACTTC

d_gene: TRBD1
v_gene: TRBV19
abundance: NA
j_gene: TRBJ1-2
CDR3aa: CASSRQGPNYGYTF
CDR3nt: TGTGCCAGTAGCCGACAGGGGCCAAACTATGGCTACACCTTC

d_gene: NA
v_gene: TRBV5-1
abundance: once
j_gene: TRBJ1-1
CDR3aa: CASSELQGRNTEAFF
CDR3nt: TGCGCCAGCAGCGAGCTCCAGGGTAGAAACACTGAAGCTTTCTTT

d_gene: NA
v_gene: TRBV6-5
abundance: once
j_gene: TRBJ1-1
CDR3aa: CASKRWEGRSTEAFF
CDR3nt: TGTGCCAGCAAACGGTGGGAGGGTAGGTCCACTGAAGCTTTCTTT

d_gene: NA
v_gene: TRBV13
abundance: NA
j_gene: TRBJ2-3
CDR3aa: CASSHGQGFTDTQYF
CDR3nt: TGTGCCAGCAGCCACGGACAAGGGTTCACAGATACGCAGTATTTT

d_gene: NA
v_gene: TRBV7-9
abundance: few
j_gene: TRBJ2-7
CDR3aa: CASSPPRVSYEQYF
CDR3nt: TGTGCCAGCAGCCCTCCGCGCGTGTCCTACGAGCAGTACTTC

d_gene: TRBD1
v_gene: TRBV7-9
abundance: NA
j_gene: TRBJ2-7
CDR3aa: CASSPNATGSYEQYF
CDR3nt: TGTGCCAGCAGCCCGAACGCGACAGGGAGCTACGAGCAGTACTTC

d_gene: TRBD1
v_gene: TRBV2
abundance: NA
j_gene: TRBJ2-7
CDR3aa: CASRTGVEQYF
CDR3nt: TGTGCCAGCAGGACAGGGGTTGAGCAGTACTTC

d_gene: TRBD1
v_gene: TRBV19
abundance: NA
j_gene: TRBJ1-5
CDR3aa: CASQDGQGWVSNQPQHF
CDR3nt: TGTGCCAGTCAGGACGGACAGGGTTGGGTGAGCAATCAGCCCCAGCATTTT

d_gene: NA
v_gene: TRBV27
abundance: NA
j_gene: TRBJ2-1
CDR3aa: CASSSGLDYNEQFF
CDR3nt: TGTGCCAGCAGTTCGGGACTGGACTACAATGAGCAGTTCTTC

d_gene: NA
v_gene: TRBV7-9
abundance: NA
j_gene: TRBJ1-1
CDR3aa: CASSFLTSPEAFF
CDR3nt: TGTGCCAGCAGCTTTCTGACTTCCCCCGAAGCTTTCTTT

d_gene: TRBD1
v_gene: TRBV5-1
abundance: once
j_gene: TRBJ1-2
CDR3aa: CASSQGADGYTF
CDR3nt: TGCGCCAGCAGCCAGGGGGCCGATGGCTACACCTTC

d_gene: NA
v_gene: TRBV5-6
abundance: NA
j_gene: TRBJ1-3
CDR3aa: CASSPSLVGTHGNTIYF
CDR3nt: TGTGCCAGCAGCCCCTCCTTAGTCGGGACACATGGAAACACCATATATTTT

d_gene: NA
v_gene: TRBV6-4
abundance: NA
j_gene: TRBJ1-1
CDR3aa: CASRPDSYNTEAFF
CDR3nt: TGTGCCAGCCGCCCCGACAGCTATAACACTGAAGCTTTCTTT

d_gene: TRBD1
v_gene: TRBV9
abundance: NA
j_gene: TRBJ2-5
CDR3aa: CASSVGGQGRGETQYF
CDR3nt: TGTGCCAGCAGCGTAGGGGGACAGGGAAGGGGAGAGACCCAGTACTTC

d_gene: NA
v_gene: TRBV4-1
abundance: once
j_gene: TRBJ2-3
CDR3aa: CASSQPVLRADTQYF
CDR3nt: TGCGCCAGCAGCCAACCGGTTTTACGGGCAGATACGCAGTATTTT

d_gene: NA
v_gene: TRBV7-9
abundance: NA
j_gene: TRBJ1-1
CDR3aa: CASSPIAEAFF
CDR3nt: TGTGCCAGCAGCCCTATCGCTGAAGCTTTCTTT

d_gene: NA
v_gene: TRBV5-1
abundance: NA
j_gene: TRBJ2-1
CDR3aa: CASSLWDRGLGEQFF
CDR3nt: TGCGCCAGCAGCTTGTGGGACCGGGGGTTAGGCGAGCAGTTCTTC

d_gene: TRBD1
v_gene: TRBV29-1
abundance: once
j_gene: TRBJ1-2
CDR3aa: CSAMGEGGLTGYGYTF
CDR3nt: TGCAGCGCTATGGGGGAAGGGGGCCTTACAGGCTATGGCTACACCTTC

d_gene: NA
v_gene: TRBV5-1
abundance: NA
j_gene: TRBJ1-1
CDR3aa: CASRMDRNTEAFF
CDR3nt: TGCGCCAGCAGAATGGACAGGAACACTGAAGCTTTCTTT

d_gene: NA
v_gene: TRBV5-5
abundance: few
j_gene: TRBJ1-1
CDR3aa: CASSAGEGMNTEAFF
CDR3nt: TGTGCCAGCAGCGCAGGGGAAGGCATGAACACTGAAGCTTTCTTT

d_gene: TRBD2
v_gene: TRBV5-1
abundance: NA
j_gene: TRBJ2-7
CDR3aa: CASSYTSGGNYEQYF
CDR3nt: TGCGCCAGCAGCTATACTAGCGGGGGAAACTACGAGCAGTACTTC

d_gene: NA
v_gene: TRBV7-9
abundance: NA
j_gene: TRBJ2-5
CDR3aa: CASSHRTARTKETQYF
CDR3nt: TGTGCCAGCAGCCACCGGACAGCCCGCACAAAAGAGACCCAGTACTTC

d_gene: TRBD2
v_gene: TRBV11-1
abundance: NA
j_gene: TRBJ2-1
CDR3aa: CASSLAGGYGYNEQFF
CDR3nt: TGTGCCAGCAGCTTAGCGGGAGGGTATGGCTACAATGAGCAGTTCTTC

d_gene: NA
v_gene: TRBV7-9
abundance: once
j_gene: TRBJ2-7
CDR3aa: CASTSTVDSPYEQYF
CDR3nt: TGTGCCAGCACCAGTACGGTGGACAGCCCCTACGAGCAGTACTTC

d_gene: TRBD1
v_gene: TRBV2
abundance: NA
j_gene: TRBJ2-7
CDR3aa: CASSEWTGVKYEQYF
CDR3nt: TGTGCCAGCAGTGAATGGACAGGGGTGAAGTACGAGCAGTACTTC

d_gene: TRBD1
v_gene: TRBV6-1
abundance: NA
j_gene: TRBJ1-1
CDR3aa: CASSESYRGTEAFF
CDR3nt: TGTGCCAGCAGTGAAAGTTACAGGGGCACTGAAGCTTTCTTT

d_gene: TRBD2
v_gene: TRBV5-1
abundance: NA
j_gene: TRBJ2-2
CDR3aa: CASSRGGDTGELFF
CDR3nt: TGCGCCAGCAGTCGGGGGGGAGACACCGGGGAGCTGTTTTTT

d_gene: TRBD1
v_gene: TRBV13
abundance: NA
j_gene: TRBJ1-2
CDR3aa: CASSLGLSRDRGYGYTF
CDR3nt: TGTGCCAGCAGCTTAGGCCTAAGTAGGGACAGGGGCTATGGCTACACCTTC

d_gene: NA
v_gene: TRBV6-5
abundance: NA
j_gene: TRBJ2-1
CDR3aa: CASSRQGLLYNEQFF
CDR3nt: TGTGCCAGCAGCCGACAGGGACTTCTATACAATGAGCAGTTCTTC

d_gene: TRBD2
v_gene: TRBV5-1
abundance: NA
j_gene: TRBJ2-7
CDR3aa: CASSPGLAETYEQYF
CDR3nt: TGCGCCAGCAGCCCGGGACTAGCGGAGACCTACGAGCAGTACTTC

d_gene: NA
v_gene: TRBV5-6
abundance: NA
j_gene: TRBJ1-1
CDR3aa: CASSLALGGHTEAFF
CDR3nt: TGTGCCAGCAGCTTGGCCCTGGGCGGGCACACTGAAGCTTTTTTT

d_gene: TRBD1
v_gene: TRBV9
abundance: NA
j_gene: TRBJ2-5
CDR3aa: CASSVGTEFQETQYF
CDR3nt: TGTGCCAGCAGCGTCGGGACAGAGTTCCAAGAGACCCAGTACTTC